What follows are 3 T cell receptor beta chains derived from one specimen sequenced in a study of PD-L1 blockade in urothelial cancer. Time point of the sample: pretreatment peripheral blood. The repertoire was sequenced with immunoSEQ multiplex PCR; TCRdb's copy has only in-frame clones and lacks some. The sample has over 75,000 clones; about 84% are singletons. The source was PBMCs, collected around atezolizumab (anti-PD-L1) treatment. Receptor source: a man between 60 and 75 years old with urothelial cancer.

The V call is TRBV6-5, the J call TRBJ2-1, with TRBD2 identical over 12 bases. The CDR3 sequence is 15 residues long. The junction had 10 bases not matched to a gene; V was cut back by 7 bases and J by 9 bases. Germline lookup yields CDR1 MNHEY and CDR2 SVGAGI. This chain's CDR3 is CASTKTSGGRGEQFF. CDR3 sequence (DNA): TGTGCCAGCACCAAGACTAGCGGGGGACGGGGTGAGCAGTTCTTC.

The rearrangement uses TRBV28 and TRBJ2-7, with 7 bases aligning to TRBD1. J gave up 1 base and V 8 bases, and 5 bases lay outside the gene matches. In germline, CDR1 is MDHEN, CDR2 SYDVKM. This CDR3 is 13 amino acids long. CDR3 protein: CASWTGPSYEQYF. The CDR3 DNA sequence: TGTGCCAGCTGGACAGGCCCATCCTACGAGCAGTACTTC.

This clone was seen only a few times. J is TRBJ2-1 and V is TRBV2; 12 nucleotides line up with TRBD2. There are 17 residues in the CDR3. Germline CDR1 is SNHLY and CDR2 is FYNNEI. Trimming removed 7 bases from V and 7 bases from J; junction bases left unmatched: 14. CDR3 DNA: TGTGCCAGCACCCGGACTAGCGGGGCTAGGGGGATAAATGAGCAGTTCTTC. This gives the protein CASTRTSGARGINEQFF.